Listed below are T cell receptor beta chains from one sample, sequenced in a study of OX40 agonist ivuxolimab in advanced cancers. Here immunoSEQ multiplex PCR was the method, and the copy in TCRdb shows in-frame clones only, minus some. The data contain fewer than 25,000 clones, approximately 85% of them singletons. The sample in question was CD4+ or CD8+ T cells sorted from blood, obtained in a trial of the OX40 agonist ivuxolimab. The receptors shown here come from an adult with an advanced solid tumor such as melanoma, head and neck, liver or kidney cancer. The CDR3 runs from the conserved cysteine through the conserved F or W. Each record gives: D gene, V gene, clone size, CDR3 length, J gene, CDR3 protein, CDR3 DNA. A D gene is named only where the DNA matches it firmly. Clone size is stated in some rows and not others, as once, few, many or a class when expanded.

>TRBD1|TRBV6-5|-|16|TRBJ2-3
CASSYHGTASTDTQYF
TGTGCCAGCAGTTACCATGGGACAGCTAGCACAGATACGCAGTATTTT
>TRBD2|TRBV15|-|14|TRBJ2-7
CATSASGRADEQYF
TGTGCCACCAGCGCTAGCGGGAGGGCCGACGAGCAGTACTTC
>TRBD2|TRBV18|-|16|TRBJ2-2
CASSPIASGYTGELFF
TGTGCCAGCTCACCGATCGCTAGCGGGTACACCGGGGAGCTGTTTTTT
>TRBD1|TRBV27|-|13|TRBJ1-2
CASSRGQGGGYTF
TGTGCCAGCAGTAGGGGGCAGGGGGGTGGCTACACCTTC
>TRBD2|TRBV14|-|22|TRBJ2-7
CASSQDSLGWGLAGFKDYEQYF
TGTGCCAGCAGCCAAGATTCTTTGGGTTGGGGACTAGCGGGCTTCAAAGACTACGAGCAGTACTTC
>-|TRBV6-5|-|16|TRBJ2-3
CASSYQSLTYTDTQYF
TGTGCCAGCAGTTATCAGTCTCTTACTTACACAGATACGCAGTATTTT
>TRBD2|TRBV18|-|15|TRBJ2-5
CASSKGTSGRETQYF
TGTGCCAGCTCAAAGGGGACTAGCGGGAGAGAGACCCAGTACTTC
>TRBD2|TRBV4-2|-|15|TRBJ2-7
CASSQVEREAYEQYF
TGTGCCAGCAGCCAAGTTGAGCGGGAAGCCTACGAGCAGTACTTC
>TRBD1|TRBV29-1|-|14|TRBJ2-7
CSVVPTGGTGEQYF
TGCAGCGTTGTGCCCACAGGGGGCACCGGCGAGCAGTACTTC
>-|TRBV29-1|-|11|TRBJ1-1
CSVEKDTEAFF
TGCAGCGTTGAGAAGGACACTGAAGCTTTCTTT
>-|TRBV5-1|few|17|TRBJ2-5
CASSLASRGSLQETQYF
TGCGCCAGCAGCTTGGCCAGCCGAGGGAGCTTACAAGAGACCCAGTACTTC
>TRBD1|TRBV2|-|14|TRBJ2-7
CASRPGQSIYEQYF
TGTGCCAGCAGACCGGGACAGTCGATCTACGAGCAGTACTTC
>-|TRBV14|-|13|TRBJ2-1
CASRLGGVNEQFF
TGTGCCAGCCGTCTCGGCGGTGTTAATGAGCAGTTCTTC
>-|TRBV19|few|13|TRBJ1-5
CASSPDTNQPQHF
TGTGCCAGTAGCCCGGACACCAATCAGCCCCAGCATTTT
>TRBD2|TRBV4-2|-|17|TRBJ2-7
CASSLVPSGRGLYEQYF
TGTGCCAGCAGCTTGGTCCCTAGCGGGAGGGGACTTTACGAGCAGTACTTC
>-|TRBV21-1|few|16|TRBJ2-2
CASSKRLASNTGELFF
TGTGCCAGCAGCAAACGACTAGCTTCCAACACCGGGGAGCTGTTTTTT
>-|TRBV5-4|-|14|TRBJ1-1
CASSFQGMNTEAFF
TGTGCCAGCAGCTTTCAGGGCATGAACACTGAAGCTTTCTTT
>TRBD1|TRBV6-5|-|14|TRBJ1-2
CASSYSGGTYGYTF
TGTGCCAGCAGTTACTCAGGGGGCACCTATGGCTACACCTTC
>TRBD1|TRBV18|few|13|TRBJ1-1
CATSTGGFTEAFF
TGTGCCACATCCACAGGGGGCTTCACTGAAGCTTTCTTT
>-|TRBV7-2|medium-sized|13|TRBJ1-1
CASSLSGNTEAFF
TGTGCCAGCAGCTTGTCGGGGAACACTGAAGCTTTCTTT
>-|TRBV19|once|14|TRBJ1-2
CASRTGAFNYGYTF
TGTGCCAGTAGAACTGGGGCTTTTAACTATGGCTACACCTTC
>-|TRBV19|-|15|TRBJ2-3
CASSATRGSTDTQYF
TGTGCCAGTAGCGCAACGCGCGGGAGCACAGATACGCAGTATTTT
>-|TRBV6-5|-|14|TRBJ1-6
CASRPGTLNSPLHF
TGTGCCAGCAGACCAGGGACACTGAATTCACCCCTCCACTTT
>-|TRBV11-1|-|13|TRBJ2-7
CASSGRSSYEQYF
TGTGCCAGCTCCGGACGGAGCTCCTACGAGCAGTACTTC
>-|TRBV21-1|-|11|TRBJ2-7
CASSPGDEQYF
TGTGCCAGCAGCCCGGGTGACGAGCAGTACTTC
>-|TRBV2|-|12|TRBJ1-2
CASKGTPPGYTF
TGTGCCAGCAAAGGGACTCCCCCGGGCTACACCTTC
>-|TRBV7-9|-|13|TRBJ1-3
CASSSPLRNTIYF
TGTGCCAGCAGCTCCCCTTTAAGAAACACCATATATTTT
>TRBD1|TRBV5-1|-|15|TRBJ2-7
CASSLGQGVTYEQYF
TGCGCCAGCAGCTTGGGACAGGGGGTAACCTACGAGCAGTACTTC
>TRBD2|TRBV2|-|16|TRBJ2-3
CASSPPSGGLTDTQYF
TGTGCCAGCAGCCCTCCGAGCGGGGGCCTTACAGATACGCAGTATTTT
>TRBD1|TRBV19|-|14|TRBJ2-5
CASTMTGKAETQYF
TGTGCCAGTACCATGACAGGGAAGGCAGAGACCCAGTACTTC
>-|TRBV5-4|-|13|TRBJ1-5
CASSSDINQPQHF
TGTGCCAGCAGCTCAGACATTAATCAGCCCCAGCATTTT
>-|TRBV5-1|-|16|TRBJ1-6
CASSLDQGLRNSPLHF
TGCGCCAGCAGCTTGGATCAGGGGTTGAGGAATTCACCCCTCCACTTT
>-|TRBV5-4|-|14|TRBJ2-1
CASSLETQFTEQFF
TGTGCCAGCAGCTTGGAAACCCAATTTACTGAGCAGTTCTTC
>TRBD2|TRBV5-1|-|15|TRBJ2-5
CASSSRGGLGETQYF
TGCGCCAGCAGCTCCCGCGGGGGGCTGGGAGAGACCCAGTACTTC
>TRBD2|TRBV29-1|-|14|TRBJ2-7
CSVGTSGSWFEQYF
TGCAGCGTGGGGACTAGCGGGAGTTGGTTCGAGCAGTACTTC
>-|TRBV28|-|11|TRBJ2-6
CASTQANVLTF
TGTGCCAGCACCCAGGCCAACGTCCTGACTTTC